This TCR beta chain emerged from a study of CD8 T cells in Susac syndrome. Germline-derived CDR1 and CDR2 are SQVTM and ANQGSEA. The CDR3 is 17 amino acids. Trimming took 2 bases from V and 4 from J; bases not matched to a gene: 14. RNA in amounts of roughly 0.5 to 1 ug was reverse transcribed with random hexamers. Across 54 Vbeta and 13 Jbeta, TCR beta CDR3 was amplified with immunoSEQ multiplex PCR. TCRdb used MiXCR to reprocess the immunoSEQ multiplex PCR reads, holding one entry per CDR3 protein. The repertoire holds about 190,000 distinct CDR3 sequences, with 85% to 95% as singletons. Healthy donors, matched for age and sex, constituted the control group.

The rearrangement links TRBV29-1 to TRBJ2-3; 8 nucleotides align to TRBD2. This clonotype was sampled from a human donor in good health. The sequencing sample was made of CD4+ T cells from PBMCs. CDR3: CSVEISSGLAGPDTQYF. The CDR3, as DNA: TGCAGCGTTGAAATTAGCTCCGGACTAGCAGGGCCAGATACGCAGTATTTT.